These 26 T cell receptor beta chains were all obtained from the same sample, sequenced in a study of cytomegalovirus exposure and HLA in healthy donors. In the PCR, 60 Vbeta and 13 Jbeta primers were used. Sequenced by immunoSEQ multiplex PCR; TCRdb stores in-frame clones only, minus some. Of over 120,000 clones in the sample, about two thirds were seen once. Input material: PBMCs. The receptors stem from a woman aged 55-70 years in good health and CMV-seropositive.

This rearrangement joins TRBV10-3 to TRBJ2-7; D might be TRBD1 (6 bases). Germline V gives CDR1 ENHRY, CDR2 SYGVKD. The germline V and J ends were trimmed by 0 bases and 3 bases, with 9 bases remaining between them. The CDR3 sequence is 14 residues long. This CDR3 reads CAISESLQGYEQYF. In nucleotides, the CDR3 is TGTGCCATCAGTGAGTCGCTACAGGGCTACGAGCAGTACTTC.

In this sample, this clone turned up once. Here the CDR3 reads CASSQVTGIGYTF. The CDR3 DNA sequence: TGTGCCAGCAGCCAAGTAACGGGGATTGGCTACACCTTC. The chain uses TRBV14 and TRBJ1-2, with no clear D. Between the trimmed V and J ends, which lost 1 base and 7 bases, there was a span of 10 bases. Germline V gene sequence: CDR1 SGHDN, CDR2 FVKESK. The CDR3 is 13 amino acids.

In this sample, this clone turned up a few times. This chain joins TRBV5-1 and TRBJ2-2; tentatively, D is TRBD1 (5 bases). The V end lost 3 bases, the J end lost 1 base, and 7 bases lay between the germline ends. Germline-derived CDR1 and CDR2 are SGHRS and YFSETQ. CDR3 size: 14 residues. The CDR3 loop reads CASSYGQNTGELFF. CDR3 nucleotides: TGCGCCAGCAGCTACGGACAGAACACCGGGGAGCTGTTTTTT.

The chain combines TRBV19 with TRBJ1-1; possible D gene TRBD1, 6 bases. Looked up from germline, CDR1 is LNHDA and CDR2 is SQIVND (reference sequence). V lost 5 bases, J lost 14 bases, and 18 bases lay in between. The CDR3 extends over 12 amino acids. DNA of the CDR3: TGTGCCAGTAGTCCTTACCGACAGGATCTGTTCTTT. This gives the protein CASSPYRQDLFF.

This chain links TRBV23-1 with TRBJ2-5; D possibly corresponds to TRBD2 (5 bases). TRBV23-1 is sorted into the ORF group, with uncertain function. Trimming shortened V by 2 bases and J by 0 bases, and 16 bases separated the two germline ends. The CDR3 runs to 17 residues. The CDR3 here is CASSQGRERTYQETQYF. In nucleotides, the CDR3 is TGCGCCAGCAGTCAAGGTAGGGAGCGAACCTACCAAGAGACCCAGTACTTC.

This chain uses TRBV5-4 with TRBJ2-7; 9 bases match TRBD2. This CDR3 is 14 amino acids long. CDR1 is SGHNT and CDR2 is YYREEE in the germline V gene (reference sequence). Trimming at V came to 0 bases and at J to 6 bases, leaving 4 bases not matched to a gene. The DNA of the CDR3 is TGTGCCAGCAGCTTGGCTAGCGGGGTGGGCGAGCAGTACTTC. This codes for CASSLASGVGEQYF.

The chain is built from TRBV4-2 and TRBJ2-3; possibly TRBD2 for D (6 bases). Germline V gene lookup returns CDR1 LGHNA and CDR2 YNFKEQ. Trimming took off 0 bases at V and 4 bases at J, with 11 bases between the two ends. The CDR3 has 15 residues. The CDR3 bases are TGTGCCAGCAGCCAAGATGCGGGAAGGTCAGATACGCAGTATTTT. Translation gives CASSQDAGRSDTQYF.

The V and J genes are TRBV18 and TRBJ2-1; TRBD2 matches 14 bases. V was pared by 3 bases and J by 6 bases, with 1 base of the junction left unmatched. Germline loops: CDR1 KGHSH, CDR2 LQKENI. This CDR3 is 15 amino acids long. CDR3 region: CASSPGLAGVNEQFF. The CDR3 nucleotides are TGTGCCAGCTCACCGGGACTAGCGGGAGTCAATGAGCAGTTCTTC.

The genes are TRBV7-2 and TRBJ2-7; TRBD2 matches 9 bases. The length of the CDR3 is 16 residues. The ends lost 6 bases at V and 6 bases at J; junction bases unmatched: 15. Germline CDR1 reads SGHTA; CDR2 reads FQGNSA. The CDR3: CASRPSGGLAGREQYF. The DNA for the CDR3 is TGTGCCAGCAGACCCTCCGGGGGGCTAGCGGGACGCGAGCAGTACTTC.

The chain is built from TRBV2 and TRBJ1-2; D is perhaps TRBD1 (6 bases). This CDR3 has 15 residues. The V end was cut by 2 bases, the J end by 6 bases, with 16 bases between. Germline CDR1 SNHLY, CDR2 FYNNEI. The CDR3 loop reads CASSEQGPGQNGYTF. DNA of the CDR3: TGTGCCAGCAGTGAACAGGGGCCGGGACAAAATGGCTACACCTTC. The entire variable domain, with the rest obtained from reference TRBV2 and TRBJ1-2, is as follows: EPEVTQTPSHQVTQMGQEVILRCVPISNHLYFYWYRQILGQKVEFLVSFYNNEISEKSEIFDDQFSVERPDGSNFTLKIRSTKLEDSAMYFCASSEQGPGQNGYTFGSGTRLTVV.

The J gene is TRBJ1-1, the V gene TRBV27; tentatively, D is TRBD1 (5 bases). Deletions cut 7 bases from V and 0 bases from J, with 9 bases between. The CDR3 runs to 13 residues. Germline-derived CDR1 and CDR2 are MNHEY and SMNVEV (reference sequence). The chain's CDR3 is CASKGPMNTEAFF. The CDR3 DNA follows: TGTGCCAGCAAGGGGCCCATGAACACTGAAGCTTTCTTT.

This clone was recorded only once. The chain links TRBV2 to TRBJ1-2, with a weak D call TRBD1 (5 bases). Germline V gene sequence: CDR1 SNHLY, CDR2 FYNNEI. The ends were cut back, 2 bases at V and 4 bases at J, with 11 bases in the middle. The CDR3 covers 14 residues. The CDR3 spells CASSELQGGYGYTF. CDR3 DNA sequence: TGTGCCAGCAGTGAATTGCAGGGAGGCTATGGCTACACCTTC.

The chain couples TRBV20-1 to TRBJ1-2; D is undetermined. Trimming took off 6 bases at V and 7 bases at J, with 12 bases between the two ends. CDR3 length: 11 residues. Per germline, CDR1 DFQATT and CDR2 SNEGSKA (reference sequence). CDR3 nucleotide sequence: TGCAGTGCCCCCGGTGGAGGTGGCTACACCTTC. Its protein product is CSAPGGGGYTF.

This clone was picked up one time. The gene calls are TRBV5-6 and TRBJ2-5; D call uncertain. This CDR3 has 13 residues. Between the trimmed V and J ends, which lost 4 bases and 3 bases, there was a span of 10 bases. The germline V gene has CDR1 SGHDT and CDR2 YYEEEE. CDR3 in DNA: TGTGCCAGCAGCCCAAGCCCTGAAGAGACCCAGTACTTC. Translating it yields CASSPSPEETQYF. The whole variable domain, remainder taken from reference TRBV5-6 and TRBJ2-5, is DAGVTQSPTHLIKTRGQQVTLRCSPKSGHDTVSWYQQALGQGPQFIFQYYEEEERQRGNFPDRFSGHQFPNYSSELNVNALLLGDSALYLCASSPSPEETQYFGPGTRLLVL.

J is TRBJ2-1 and V is TRBV6-6; a weak D match, TRBD2 (6 bases). The germline gives CDR1 MNHNY, CDR2 SVGAGI (reference sequence). The CDR3 covers 15 residues. V was shortened by 2 bases and J by 10 bases, with 18 bases between the two germline ends. As DNA, the CDR3 is TGTGCCAGCAGTTACACACGGGACTCGCCGAGGGAGCAGTTCTTC. Protein product: CASSYTRDSPREQFF.

The chain combines TRBV5-1 with TRBJ1-1, with TRBD1 matching over 8 bases. Trimming took 3 bases from V and 4 from J; bases not matched to a gene: 5. The V gene's germline CDR1 is SGHRS and CDR2 YFSETQ. The CDR3 has 14 residues. CDR3 protein: CASSWRQGPTEAFF. As DNA, the CDR3 is TGCGCCAGCAGCTGGAGACAGGGGCCCACTGAAGCTTTCTTT.

The sample holds one count of this clone. The junction and the germline gene differ at one end; a read error may be behind it. This rearrangement joins TRBV2 to TRBJ1-1; D unclear. Germline loops: CDR1 SNHLY, CDR2 FYNNEI. The CDR3 length is 15 residues. CDR3 bases: TGTGCCGGCAGTGGGCCGGCTGTCGCGGGGACTGAAGCTTTCTTT. Translated, it gives CAGSGPAVAGTEAFF.

This clone has more than one count but fewer than ten. J is TRBJ2-7 and V is TRBV29-1, with a weak D call TRBD1 (6 bases). This CDR3 spans 12 amino acids. V was cut by 7 bases and J by 6 bases, with 16 bases left in between. Per the germline V gene, CDR1 is SQVTM and CDR2 is ANQGSEA. The CDR3 DNA follows: TGCAGCGCCGCCGAGGGGGTTTCCGAGCAGTACTTC. Protein: CSAAEGVSEQYF.

The V call is TRBV5-1, the J call TRBJ2-3; the match to TRBD2 covers 7 bases. From germline, CDR1 is SGHRS and CDR2 YFSETQ. The CDR3 is made up of 15 amino acids. V was pared by 1 base and J by 2 bases, with 4 bases of the junction left unmatched. This chain's CDR3 is CASSLSGDLTDTQYF. The CDR3 nucleotides read TGCGCCAGCAGCTTGAGCGGGGACCTCACAGATACGCAGTATTTT. Full variable domain (outside the CDR3, taken from reference TRBV5-1 and TRBJ2-3): KAGVTQTPRYLIKTRGQQVTLSCSPISGHRSVSWYQQTPGQGLQFLFEYFSETQRNKGNFPGRFSGRQFSNSRSEMNVSTLELGDSALYLCASSLSGDLTDTQYFGPGTRLTVL.

The chain recombines TRBV6-6 with TRBJ2-2; the match to TRBD2 covers 12 bases. The CDR3 extends over 16 amino acids. Germline V gene lookup returns CDR1 MNHNY and CDR2 SVGAGI (reference sequence). With V trimmed by 8 bases and J by 6 bases, 10 bases remained unmatched. The CDR3 reads CASLLTSGGTPGELFF. CDR3 DNA: TGTGCCAGCCTCCTAACTAGCGGGGGGACCCCCGGGGAGCTGTTTTTT.

Notes on this clone: Other DNA sequences in this sample translate to the same CDR3. The CDR3 region is CASSSSSLTVYGYTF. As DNA, the CDR3 is TGCGCCAGCAGCTCATCATCCCTCACGGTTTATGGCTACACCTTC. The rearrangement joins TRBV5-1 to TRBJ1-2; unclear D gene. The CDR3 runs to 15 residues. V lost 3 bases and J 5 bases, leaving 17 bases between the germline ends. CDR1 SGHRS and CDR2 YFSETQ come from the germline V gene.

This clone was seen more than once but under ten times. The chain employs TRBV28 and TRBJ1-6; possible D gene TRBD1, 6 bases. Trimming removed 2 bases at V and 5 bases at J, with 10 bases between. Germline V gene lookup returns CDR1 MDHEN and CDR2 SYDVKM. This CDR3 spans 15 amino acids. The CDR3 reads CASSLGQGNNSPLHF. The CDR3 bases are TGTGCCAGCAGTTTAGGGCAGGGGAATAATTCACCCCTCCACTTT.

The chain uses TRBV28 and TRBJ2-7; D possibly corresponds to TRBD2 (5 bases). CDR1 is MDHEN and CDR2 is SYDVKM in the germline V gene. Between the trimmed V and J ends, which lost 4 bases and 0 bases, there was a span of 10 bases. The CDR3 is made up of 14 amino acids. CDR3 sequence: CASSYPGNSYEQYF. The CDR3 region has the DNA TGTGCCAGCAGTTATCCGGGGAACTCCTACGAGCAGTACTTC.

This chain links TRBV5-1 with TRBJ1-2; D is undetermined. The V end was cut by 5 bases, the J end by 4 bases, with 12 bases between. Germline-derived CDR1 and CDR2 are SGHRS and YFSETQ. The CDR3 length is 13 residues. The CDR3: CASSHGEIYGYTF. The DNA of the CDR3 is TGCGCCAGCAGTCACGGAGAAATCTATGGCTACACCTTC.

V and J are TRBV7-2 and TRBJ2-3; 7 nucleotides agree with TRBD2. V lost 5 bases and J lost 2; bases outside the gene matches: 1. This CDR3 contains 13 residues. Germline V gene lookup returns CDR1 SGHTA and CDR2 FQGNSA. In DNA, the CDR3 is TGTGCCAGCAGCCGGGAGGCCACAGATACGCAGTATTTT. Encoded protein: CASSREATDTQYF.

The gene calls are TRBV6-1 and TRBJ2-1; 7 bases agree with TRBD2. The CDR3 is 14 residues long. Trimming at V came to 8 bases and at J to 8 bases, leaving 12 bases not matched to a gene. In germline, CDR1 is MNHNS, CDR2 SASEGT. The CDR3 sequence is CASQPTGGSDEQFF. CDR3 in DNA: TGTGCCAGCCAGCCGACCGGGGGGAGTGATGAGCAGTTCTTC.